This T cell receptor (beta chain) was profiled in a study of tumor-infiltrating lymphocytes in oesophageal squamous cell carcinoma. This clonotype was recorded only once. The CDR3 consists of 13 residues. The trim removed 4 bases at V and 7 bases at J, leaving 6 bases unmatched. Per germline, CDR1 SEHNR and CDR2 FQNEAQ (reference sequence). Each CDR3 protein is one row after TCRdb ran MiXCR on the PCR reads. The sample has under 15,000 distinct CDR3 sequences, around 57% seen once. The receptor comes from a female donor with esophageal squamous cell carcinoma. The source material was esophageal tumor tissue. The gene calls are TRBV7-9 and TRBJ1-1, with 7 bases identical to TRBD1. The CDR3 is CASSSTGVDEAFF. The CDR3 coding sequence is TGTGCCAGCAGCTCAACAGGGGTGGATGAAGCTTTCTTT.